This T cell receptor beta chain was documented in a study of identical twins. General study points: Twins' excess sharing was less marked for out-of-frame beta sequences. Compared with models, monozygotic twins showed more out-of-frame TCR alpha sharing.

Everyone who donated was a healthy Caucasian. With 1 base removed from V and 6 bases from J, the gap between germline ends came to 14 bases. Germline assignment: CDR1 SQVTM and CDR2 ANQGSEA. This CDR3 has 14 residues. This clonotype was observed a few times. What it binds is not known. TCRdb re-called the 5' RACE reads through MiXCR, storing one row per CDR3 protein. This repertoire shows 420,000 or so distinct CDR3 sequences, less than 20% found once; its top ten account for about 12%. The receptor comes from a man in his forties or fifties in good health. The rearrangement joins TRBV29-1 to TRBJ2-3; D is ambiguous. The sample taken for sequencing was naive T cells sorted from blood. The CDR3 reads CSVEGGQVIDTQYF. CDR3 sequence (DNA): TGCAGCGTTGAAGGGGGTCAAGTAATCGATACGCAGTATTTT.